This T cell receptor beta chain was profiled in a study of cytomegalovirus exposure and HLA in healthy donors. Across the study: Genotyping of roughly 400 donors showed that around 86% belonged to the Caucasian-associated ancestry cluster.

Study outcomes and limitations: Across donors, most TCRs were seen rarely, yet some public ones were widespread.

The CDR3 is 13 residues long. From germline, CDR1 is MNHNS and CDR2 SASEGT. V gave up 2 bases and J gave up 4 bases, with 8 bases separating them. Amplification used 60 Vbeta primers and 13 Jbeta primers. Authors' data handling: About 11 million of the about 80 million unique TCR beta chains counted in a later analysis were shared. Repertoires were generated with immunoSEQ multiplex PCR, while TCRdb's copy carries only in-frame clones and drops some. The V and J calls and clone size come from that table; D and trimming were worked out from the DNA. The sample includes 180,000 or so clones, approximately 80% of them seen just once. In the case of this clone: As yet, its antigen is unknown.

This chain joins TRBV6-1 and TRBJ2-5; no clear D. The source is a girl between 5 and 17 years old in good health and CMV-seropositive. The source material was PBMCs. CDR3 protein: CASSEISPETQYF. Written as DNA, the CDR3 is TGTGCCAGCAGTGAAATCTCTCCAGAGACCCAGTACTTC.